This T cell receptor beta chain emerged from a study of OX40 agonist ivuxolimab in advanced cancers. Study summary: Ivuxolimab is a fully human IgG2 antibody that activates OX40 (CD134). Prior anti-PD-1, anti-PD-L1 or anti-CTLA-4 therapy did not bar entry, and more than 35% had some. Each patient was given ivuxolimab into a vein every 2 weeks, at 0.01 to 10 mg/kg. Study conclusions and caveats: Circulating CD4+ and CD8+ T cells showed clonal expansion by week 6 at 0.1 to 3.0 mg/kg.

Comment on this clone: The antigen remains unidentified.

Measured with immunoSEQ multiplex PCR; TCRdb has only the in-frame clones, and not every one. This table holds about 79,000 clones, around 93% found once. This specimen was CD4+ or CD8+ T cells sorted from blood, taken in a trial of the OX40 agonist ivuxolimab. This sequence originates from an adult with an advanced solid tumor such as melanoma, head and neck, liver or kidney cancer.

As DNA, the CDR3 is TGCGCCAGCAGCCAAGCGGGCGAGAACACTGAAGCTTTCTTT. Translation: CASSQAGENTEAFF. This sequence joins TRBV4-3 and TRBJ1-1; no clear D. The CDR3 sequence is 14 residues long. V was shortened by 1 base and J by 1 base, with 7 bases between the two germline ends. CDR1 and CDR2 (germline): LGHNA, YSLEER.